The clone carrying this TCR beta chain was observed a handful of times. Its antigen is unknown. Trimming took off 1 base at V and 4 bases at J, with 11 bases between the two ends. The germline gives CDR1 DFQATT, CDR2 SNEGSKA (reference sequence). The CDR3 has 13 amino acids. The entry originates in a study of identical twins. Study-wide points: Beta out-of-frame twin sharing showed a weaker excess.

TCRdb passed the 5' RACE reads through MiXCR, listing each CDR3 protein once. The sample has 280,000 or so distinct CDR3 sequences; roughly 8.6% are singletons. These data are also associated with another study on yellow fever vaccine responses in identical twins. That publication notes: Twins reportedly showed a vaccine T cell response that seemed partly convergent and partly personalized.

Input material: memory (CD45RO+) T cells sorted from blood. This receptor was taken from a woman aged 18-30 years in good health. The genes are TRBV20-1 and TRBJ2-7; D gene ambiguous. CDR3 bases: TGCAGTGCTAGAGTACCGGCCTCTTACGAGCAGTACTTC. It specifies CSARVPASYEQYF.